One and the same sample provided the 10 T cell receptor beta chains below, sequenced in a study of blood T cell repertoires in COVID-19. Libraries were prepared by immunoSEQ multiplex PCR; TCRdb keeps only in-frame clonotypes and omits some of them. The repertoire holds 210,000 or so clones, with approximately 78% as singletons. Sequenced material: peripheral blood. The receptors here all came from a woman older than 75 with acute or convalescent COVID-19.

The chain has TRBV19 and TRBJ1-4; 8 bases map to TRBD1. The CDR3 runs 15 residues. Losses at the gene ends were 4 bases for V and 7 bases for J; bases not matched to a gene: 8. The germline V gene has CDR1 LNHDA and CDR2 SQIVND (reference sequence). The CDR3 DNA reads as TGTGCCAGTAGTAATGGACAGGGCGGTATTGAAAAACTGTTTTTT. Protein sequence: CASSNGQGGIEKLFF.

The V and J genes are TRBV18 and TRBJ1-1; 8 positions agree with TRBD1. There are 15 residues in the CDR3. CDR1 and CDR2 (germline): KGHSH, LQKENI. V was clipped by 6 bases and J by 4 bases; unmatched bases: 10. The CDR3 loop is CASSPKTGEGTEAFF. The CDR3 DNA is TGTGCCAGCTCCCCCAAGACAGGGGAGGGCACTGAAGCTTTCTTT.

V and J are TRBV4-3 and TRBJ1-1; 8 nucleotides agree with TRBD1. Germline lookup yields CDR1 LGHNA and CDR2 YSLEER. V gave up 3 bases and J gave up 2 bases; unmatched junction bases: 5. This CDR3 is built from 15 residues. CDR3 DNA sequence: TGCGCCAGCAGCCACGCGGACAGGGATAACACTGAAGCTTTCTTT. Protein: CASSHADRDNTEAFF.

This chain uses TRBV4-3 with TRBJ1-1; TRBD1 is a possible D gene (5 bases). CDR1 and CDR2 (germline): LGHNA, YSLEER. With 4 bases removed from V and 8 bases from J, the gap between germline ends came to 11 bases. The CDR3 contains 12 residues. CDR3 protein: CASSLGGGEAFF. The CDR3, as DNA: TGCGCCAGCAGCCTGGGGGGAGGGGAAGCTTTCTTT.

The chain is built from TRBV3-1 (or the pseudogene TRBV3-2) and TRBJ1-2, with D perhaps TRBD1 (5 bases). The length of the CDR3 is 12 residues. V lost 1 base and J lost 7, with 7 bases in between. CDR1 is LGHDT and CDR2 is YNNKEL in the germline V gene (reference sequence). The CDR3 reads CASSQGGGGYTF. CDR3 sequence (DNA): TGTGCCAGCAGCCAAGGCGGGGGTGGCTACACCTTC.

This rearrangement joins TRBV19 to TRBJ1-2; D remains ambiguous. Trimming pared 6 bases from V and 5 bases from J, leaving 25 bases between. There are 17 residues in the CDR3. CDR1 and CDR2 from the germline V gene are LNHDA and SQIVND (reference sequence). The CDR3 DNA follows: TGTGCCAGTAGAAAAGGCGGTACGGAAAGTGGAAGGTATGGCTACACCTTC. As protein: CASRKGGTESGRYGYTF. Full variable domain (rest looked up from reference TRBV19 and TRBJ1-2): DGGITQSPKYLFRKEGQNVTLSCEQNLNHDAMYWYRQDPGQGLRLIYYSQIVNDFQKGDIAEGYSVSREKKESFPLTVTSAQKNPTAFYLCASRKGGTESGRYGYTFGSGTRLTVV.

The chain's CDR3 is CASSRLMGRGGAQETQYF. Here the CDR3 DNA reads TGTGCCAGCAGCCGCTTAATGGGCCGCGGGGGGGCTCAAGAGACCCAGTACTTC. The V call is TRBV7-2, the J call TRBJ2-5; 9 bases are shared with TRBD2. Germline V gene lookup returns CDR1 SGHTA and CDR2 FQGNSA. Trimming removed 5 bases from V and 2 bases from J; junction bases left unmatched: 15. CDR3 length equals 18 residues.

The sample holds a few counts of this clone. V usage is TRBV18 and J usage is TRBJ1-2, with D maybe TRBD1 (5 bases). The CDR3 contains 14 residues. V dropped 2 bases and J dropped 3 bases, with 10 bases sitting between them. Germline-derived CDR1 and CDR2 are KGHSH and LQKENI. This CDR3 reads CASSPSGLDYGYTF. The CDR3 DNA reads TGTGCCAGCTCACCATCAGGGTTGGACTATGGCTACACCTTC.

The CDR3 reads CASSLTSQTQYF. The CDR3, as DNA: TGTGCCAGCAGCTTAACTAGCCAGACCCAGTACTTC. V usage is TRBV7-2 and J usage is TRBJ2-5; tentative D call: TRBD2 (6 bases). Trimming shortened V by 2 bases and J by 6 bases, and 7 bases separated the two germline ends. The CDR3 is made up of 12 amino acids. The V gene's germline CDR1 is SGHTA and CDR2 FQGNSA.

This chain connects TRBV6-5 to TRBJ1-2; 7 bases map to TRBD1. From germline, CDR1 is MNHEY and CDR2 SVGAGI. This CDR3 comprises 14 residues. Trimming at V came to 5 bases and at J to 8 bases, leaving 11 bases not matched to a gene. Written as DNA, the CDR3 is TGTGCCAGCAGTACCTTAAGGACAGGCCAGGGCTACACCTTC. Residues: CASSTLRTGQGYTF.